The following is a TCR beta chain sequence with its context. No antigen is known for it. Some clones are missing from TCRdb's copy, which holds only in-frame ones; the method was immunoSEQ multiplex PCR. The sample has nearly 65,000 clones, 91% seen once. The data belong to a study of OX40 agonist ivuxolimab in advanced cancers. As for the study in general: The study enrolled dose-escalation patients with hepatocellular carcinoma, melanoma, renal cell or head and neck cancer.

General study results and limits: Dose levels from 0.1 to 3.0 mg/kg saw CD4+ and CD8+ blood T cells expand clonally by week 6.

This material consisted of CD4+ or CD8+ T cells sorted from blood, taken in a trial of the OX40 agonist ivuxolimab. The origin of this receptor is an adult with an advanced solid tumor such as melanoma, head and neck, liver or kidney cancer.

Here the CDR3 DNA reads TGTGCCAGCAGCCAGGTCGGCGACGATACGCAGTATTTT. Amino acid sequence: CASSQVGDDTQYF. The chain is built from TRBV4-2 and TRBJ2-3; D remains ambiguous. Trimming cost V 3 bases and J 6 bases, with 10 bases left between them. The V gene's germline CDR1 is LGHNA and CDR2 YNFKEQ. The length of the CDR3 is 13 residues.